This TCR beta chain is from a study of molecular identifiers for immune sequencing clone quantification. Notes on the study in general: Detection of one spiked Jurkat cell's TCR RNA reportedly worked in about a million naive cells. Clones above 20 RNA copies held over 97% of effector molecules, under 1% in naive cells. Sizes of highly expanded clones could be underestimated through identical TCRs sharing a barcode.

This clonotype was counted a single time. Its antigen is still unknown. A much larger clonotype is one base distant, so this may be a read error. TCRdb reanalysed the PCR reads using MiXCR and keeps one entry per CDR3 protein. The sample lists around 320,000 distinct CDR3 sequences; 24% were seen once. The ends lost 5 bases at V and 8 bases at J; junction bases unmatched: 9. Germline V lookup: CDR1 SEHNR, CDR2 FQNEAQ (reference sequence). This CDR3 contains 16 residues. V usage is TRBV7-9 and J usage is TRBJ2-3; 14 nucleotides match TRBD2. What was sequenced was naive CD8+ T cells from blood, with Jurkat cell RNA spiked in. Regarding subset: FACS-sorted CD8+CD4-CCR7+CD45RA+ naive T cells. The sequence was obtained from a human donor in good health. Some libraries in this study had Jurkat cell RNA spiked in. The CDR3 sequence: CASSPWTSGRPVTQYF. The CDR3 region has the DNA TGTGCCAGCAGCCCGTGGACTAGCGGGAGGCCAGTTACGCAGTATTTT.